The 24 T cell receptor beta chains below all came from one sample that was sequenced in a study of blood T cell repertoires in COVID-19. TCRdb's table, derived via immunoSEQ multiplex PCR, lists solely in-frame clones and lacks some. The repertoire holds 55,000 to 90,000 clones, with approximately 90% as singletons. The sample consisted of peripheral blood. The receptors derive from a human donor in a cohort sampled during active COVID-19.

CDR3 sequence reads: CASTPRGTGNYGYTF. The CDR3 DNA is TGTGCCAGCACTCCACGGGGGACAGGGAACTATGGCTACACCTTC. V usage is TRBV6-5 and J usage is TRBJ1-2, with 9 bases aligning to TRBD1. V shed 7 bases and J 2 bases; nucleotides not matched to a gene: 8. The CDR3 spans 15 residues. The germline CDR1 and CDR2 sequences are MNHEY and SVGAGI.

The rearrangement links TRBV6-5 to TRBJ2-1, with unresolved D. This CDR3 spans 13 amino acids. The germline V and J ends were trimmed by 6 bases and 5 bases, with 11 bases remaining between them. Germline V gives CDR1 MNHEY, CDR2 SVGAGI. In DNA, the CDR3 is TGTGCCAGCAGCCCACAGTCGGACAATGAGCAGTTCTTC. As protein: CASSPQSDNEQFF.

This rearrangement joins TRBV11-2 to TRBJ2-1; TRBD1 might be the D (6 bases). CDR3 length equals 16 residues. V was trimmed by 5 bases and J by 0 bases, leaving 14 bases between them. Germline CDR1 is SGHAT and CDR2 is FQNNGV. In nucleotides, the CDR3 is TGTGCCAGCAGCACGAGTCTAGGGGGCTCCTACAATGAGCAGTTCTTC. Its protein is CASSTSLGGSYNEQFF.

This clone was detected only a few times. The chain combines TRBV28 with TRBJ2-3, with 8 nucleotides matching TRBD1. The V and J ends lost 6 bases and 0 bases, in that order; junction bases with no gene match: 5. Per germline, CDR1 MDHEN and CDR2 SYDVKM. This CDR3 has 15 amino acids. In DNA, the CDR3 is TGTGCCAGCAGGGGGGGACAGGCTAGCACAGATACGCAGTATTTT. This codes for CASRGGQASTDTQYF.

As DNA, the CDR3 is TGTGCCAGCAGCCTTAGAGGGCCAGATACGCAGTATTTT. Protein sequence: CASSLRGPDTQYF. The V and J genes are TRBV27 and TRBJ2-3, with D possibly TRBD2 on 5 matching bases. Germline lookup yields CDR1 MNHEY and CDR2 SMNVEV (reference sequence). CDR3 size: 13 residues. V shed 6 bases and J shed 4 bases, with 11 bases lying between them.

V usage is TRBV10-3 and J usage is TRBJ1-2, with TRBD1 as a possible D gene (6 bases). CDR3 size: 14 residues. Trimming pared 4 bases from V and 7 bases from J, leaving 16 bases between. Germline CDR1 and CDR2: ENHRY and SYGVKD. As DNA, the CDR3 is TGTGCCATCAGTGGAGGAAGCGCAGGGGCTGGCTACACCTTC. Translated, it gives CAISGGSAGAGYTF.

The rearrangement joins TRBV29-1 to TRBJ1-2, with TRBD1 identical over 8 bases. CDR3 size: 15 residues. Looked up from germline, CDR1 is SQVTM and CDR2 is ANQGSEA. V trimming: 3 bases; J trimming: 8 bases; junction bases outside the gene matches: 14. CDR3 amino acids: CSVEGLRTGREGYTF. The CDR3 nucleotides read TGCAGCGTTGAGGGCTTGCGGACAGGGAGGGAAGGCTACACCTTC.

The J gene is TRBJ1-1, the V gene TRBV19; D perhaps matches TRBD1 (6 bases). CDR1 and CDR2 from the germline V gene are LNHDA and SQIVND (reference sequence). V lost 4 bases to trimming and J lost 3 bases, with 21 bases between them. The CDR3 spans 17 residues. This CDR3 reads CASSTIGDINRDTEAFF. CDR3 sequence (DNA): TGTGCCAGTAGTACGATAGGGGACATTAACAGGGACACTGAAGCTTTCTTT. Complete variable domain (other parts from reference TRBV19 and TRBJ1-1): DGGITQSPKYLFRKEGQNVTLSCEQNLNHDAMYWYRQDPGQGLRLIYYSQIVNDFQKGDIAEGYSVSREKKESFPLTVTSAQKNPTAFYLCASSTIGDINRDTEAFFGQGTRLTVV.

The rearrangement joins TRBV7-2 to TRBJ2-7; D is perhaps TRBD2 (6 bases). The V end was cut by 1 base, the J end by 2 bases, with 18 bases between. This CDR3 is built from 17 residues. CDR1 and CDR2 (germline): SGHTA, FQGNSA. CDR3 region: CASSLGEVGAGAYEQYF. The CDR3 DNA follows: TGTGCCAGCAGCTTAGGGGAGGTTGGGGCGGGCGCCTACGAGCAGTACTTC. Full variable domain (rest looked up from reference TRBV7-2 and TRBJ2-7): GAGVSQSPSNKVTEKGKDVELRCDPISGHTALYWYRQSLGQGLEFLIYFQGNSAPDKSGLPSDRFSAERTGGSVSTLTIQRTQQEDSAVYLCASSLGEVGAGAYEQYFGPGTRLTVT.

V usage is TRBV12-3 or TRBV12-4 and J usage is TRBJ2-2; a weak D match, TRBD2 (6 bases). This CDR3 contains 13 residues. Trimming took 5 bases from V and 6 from J, leaving 10 bases between them. Here the CDR3 DNA reads TGTGCCAGCAGTCCGGGACTTTCCGGGGAGCTGTTTTTT. Amino acids: CASSPGLSGELFF.

This chain links TRBV10-1 with TRBJ2-5; D is perhaps TRBD1 (5 bases). CDR1 WNHNN and CDR2 SYGVQD come from the germline V gene (reference sequence). The CDR3 extends over 13 amino acids. Trimming stripped 6 bases from V and 3 bases from J, with 11 bases between. This CDR3 is CASRSGAEETQYF. The CDR3 DNA is TGCGCCAGCAGGAGTGGGGCCGAAGAGACCCAGTACTTC.

The chain links TRBV7-9 to TRBJ1-4; D unclear. The CDR3 is 14 residues long. V lost 11 bases and J lost 0, with 13 bases in between. The germline V gene encodes CDR1 SEHNR and CDR2 FQNEAQ (reference sequence). In DNA form, the CDR3 reads TGTGCCGCCGCCGGGGTCGCAACTAATGAAAAACTGTTTTTT. It yields the protein CAAAGVATNEKLFF.

This clone came up once. This rearrangement joins TRBV5-1 to TRBJ1-6; D is ambiguous. Germline assignment: CDR1 SGHRS and CDR2 YFSETQ. The CDR3 runs 15 residues. The ends were cut back, 0 bases at V and 10 bases at J, with 14 bases in the middle. The CDR3 protein is CASSLGYASGSPLHF. The DNA for the CDR3 is TGCGCCAGCAGCTTGGGATATGCCAGCGGGTCACCCCTCCACTTT.

This clone was seen more than once but under ten times. The rearrangement uses TRBV19 and TRBJ1-2, with D unclear. V was shortened by 6 bases and J by 0 bases, with 11 bases between the two germline ends. CDR3 length: 14 residues. CDR1 LNHDA and CDR2 SQIVND come from the germline V gene (reference sequence). CDR3 nucleotides: TGTGCCAGTAGCCCGGGATTTACTAACTATGGCTACACCTTC. The encoded protein is CASSPGFTNYGYTF.

This clone appeared a single time. The chain recombines TRBV3-1 (or the pseudogene TRBV3-2) with TRBJ2-1, with TRBD2 matching 7 bases. J gave up 3 bases and V 4 bases, and 6 bases lay outside the gene matches. The CDR3 contains 15 residues. In germline, CDR1 is LGHDT, CDR2 YNNKEL (reference sequence). DNA for the CDR3: TGTGCCAGCAGCCCTCCCGGGACTAACTACAATGAGCAGTTCTTC. It codes for CASSPPGTNYNEQFF.

The chain is built from TRBV19 and TRBJ1-1; TRBD1 might be the D (5 bases). The CDR3 runs 13 residues. Germline V lookup: CDR1 LNHDA, CDR2 SQIVND (reference sequence). V dropped 5 bases and J dropped 2 bases, with 9 bases sitting between them. CDR3 in DNA: TGTGCCAGTAGTTTCGGGACTAACACTGAAGCTTTCTTT. This sequence encodes CASSFGTNTEAFF.

CDR3 nucleotide sequence: TGCAGCGTTGATGGACGCCAGGGGGCCAATATGAACACTGAAGCTTTCTTT. Translation gives CSVDGRQGANMNTEAFF. The rearrangement uses TRBV29-1 and TRBJ1-1, with TRBD1 matching 8 bases. The V and J ends lost 3 bases and 0 bases, in that order; junction bases with no gene match: 12. Looked up from germline, CDR1 is SQVTM and CDR2 is ANQGSEA. This CDR3 region has 17 residues.

This sequence joins TRBV5-1 and TRBJ2-3; TRBD2 might be the D (6 bases). V lost 2 bases, J lost 1 base, and 11 bases lay in between. CDR3 length: 15 amino acids. The germline CDR1 and CDR2 sequences are SGHRS and YFSETQ. The CDR3: CASSFLSGRTDTQYF. The DNA of the CDR3 is TGCGCCAGCAGCTTCCTTAGCGGCCGCACAGATACGCAGTATTTT.

This clone was seen just once. The chain employs TRBV6-4 and TRBJ2-1, with 9 positions matching TRBD2. Germline CDR1 and CDR2: MRHNA and SNTAGT. V dropped 5 bases and J dropped 2; count of bases not matched to a gene: 10. The CDR3 loop spans 17 amino acids. The CDR3 nucleotides read TGTGCCAGCAGTCAAACTGGCGGGAGGGTGACCTACAATGAGCAGTTCTTC. Its protein product is CASSQTGGRVTYNEQFF.

A single count supports this clone. The V gene is TRBV12-5, the J gene TRBJ1-2; 8 positions agree with TRBD1. Germline V gene data show CDR1 as LGHNT and CDR2 as FRNRAP. This CDR3 has 14 residues. The trim removed 0 bases at V and 4 bases at J, leaving 1 base unmatched. CDR3 sequence: CASGLVTGGYGYTF. As DNA, the CDR3 is TGTGCTAGTGGTTTGGTAACAGGGGGCTATGGCTACACCTTC.

V usage is TRBV6-5 and J usage is TRBJ2-2, with a tentative D call TRBD1 (6 bases). V was shortened by 5 bases and J by 6 bases, with 7 bases between the two germline ends. The CDR3 covers 12 residues. Germline lookup yields CDR1 MNHEY and CDR2 SVGAGI. DNA of the CDR3: TGTGCCAGCAGTACAGGGTCCGGGGAGCTGTTTTTT. Translated, it gives CASSTGSGELFF.

The chain has TRBV4-2 and TRBJ2-7, with 11 bases fitting TRBD2. The CDR3 sequence is 19 residues long. The V gene end was trimmed by 2 bases and the J gene end by 3 bases; junction bases not matched to a gene: 15. Germline V gene data show CDR1 as LGHNA and CDR2 as YNFKEQ. The CDR3 nucleotides read TGTGCCAGCAGCCAACAGTTACTAGCGGGAGAGGCGCTACACTACGAGCAGTACTTC. Its translation is CASSQQLLAGEALHYEQYF.

The chain has TRBV7-9 and TRBJ1-2, with D unresolved. The V end was cut by 1 base, the J end by 3 bases, with 12 bases between. Germline V gene data show CDR1 as SEHNR and CDR2 as FQNEAQ (reference sequence). This CDR3 contains 15 residues. The CDR3 DNA reads as TGTGCCAGCAGCTTAGTTTCCGTCAACTACTATGGCTACACCTTC. This translates into CASSLVSVNYYGYTF.

The chain employs TRBV30 and TRBJ2-2; D unresolved. Deletions cut 1 base from V and 6 bases from J, with 9 bases between. This CDR3 spans 13 amino acids. In germline, CDR1 is GTSNPN, CDR2 SVGIG (reference sequence). The CDR3 nucleotides read TGTGCCTGGAGTGGGAGTAAATCCGGGGAGCTGTTTTTT. Encoded protein: CAWSGSKSGELFF.